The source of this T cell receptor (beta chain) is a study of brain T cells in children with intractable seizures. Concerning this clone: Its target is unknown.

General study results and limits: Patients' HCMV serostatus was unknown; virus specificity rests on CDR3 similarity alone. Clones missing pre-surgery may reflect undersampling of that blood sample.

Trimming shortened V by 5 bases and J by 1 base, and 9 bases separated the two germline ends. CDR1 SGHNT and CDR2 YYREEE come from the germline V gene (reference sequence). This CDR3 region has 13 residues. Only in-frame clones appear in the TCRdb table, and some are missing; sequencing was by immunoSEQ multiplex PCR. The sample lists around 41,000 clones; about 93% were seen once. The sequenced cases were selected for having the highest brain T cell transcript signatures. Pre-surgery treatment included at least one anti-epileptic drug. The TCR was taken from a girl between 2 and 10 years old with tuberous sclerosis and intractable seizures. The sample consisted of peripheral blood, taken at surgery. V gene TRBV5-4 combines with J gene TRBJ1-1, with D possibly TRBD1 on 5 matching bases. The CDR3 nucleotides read TGTGCCAGCAGAGGGGAGCAGAACACTGAAGCTTTCTTT. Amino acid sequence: CASRGEQNTEAFF.